What follows is one T cell receptor (beta chain) and its context. Its matching antigen is unknown. UMIs bearing a 6-nucleotide sample barcode were added through template switching. Reanalyzing the 5' RACE reads, TCRdb keeps one entry per CDR3 protein, without DNA. This sample's table reports more than 350,000 distinct CDR3 sequences. This specimen comes from a study of monozygotic twins with inflammatory bowel disease. Study-level results: Lower sharing of clonotypes with other individuals was seen in IBD patients than in healthy twins. This was most marked in patients showing signs of disease activity. Differences in immunosuppressive treatment may have been a source of added variability in patient repertoires. Lower TCRbeta diversity (inverse Simpson) was seen in IBD patients than in healthy co-twins.

This CDR3 spans 14 amino acids. Germline assignment: CDR1 MNHEY and CDR2 SMNVEV (reference sequence). This receptor was taken from a human donor with ulcerative colitis or Crohn's disease, or a healthy co-twin of an affected twin (not recorded which). The J gene is TRBJ2-7, the V gene TRBV27. The sequencing input was blood. The CDR3 loop is CASSPKGTSYEQYF.